A single TCR beta chain is shown here with its context. Trimming took 0 bases from V and 0 from J; bases not matched to a gene: 3. Germline CDR1 and CDR2: LNHNV and YYDKDF (reference sequence). This CDR3 has 16 amino acids. The sample originates from a study of blood T cell repertoires in COVID-19. On the study more broadly: Specimens from acute and convalescent COVID-19 originated in the United States, Italy and Spain. The analysed material was cDNA or gDNA that came from T cells, B-cell-depleted T cells, or PBMCs.

In the original processing: From reference gene primer amplification, estimates of nucleated cell counts were derived. Sequencing was performed with immunoSEQ multiplex PCR; in TCRdb, only in-frame clones are kept and a portion is missing. Clone size and the V and J calls come from that table; the DNA yielded D and trimming. The table lists under 300,000 clones, roughly 90% of them singletons. The chain has TRBV15 and TRBJ2-7; 9 bases agree with TRBD2. The sequenced sample was peripheral blood. The sequence came from a man aged 50-59 years with acute or convalescent COVID-19. The CDR3 loop is CATSRDVAGASYEQYF. For the CDR3, the DNA is TGTGCCACCAGCAGAGATGTAGCGGGGGCCTCCTACGAGCAGTACTTC.